A selection of T cell receptor beta chains follows, all from one sample in a study of blood T cell repertoires in COVID-19. This table comes from immunoSEQ multiplex PCR, and its TCRdb copy is limited to in-frame clones, with some not included. This table holds 150,000 or so clones, about 86% found once. Sequenced input: peripheral blood. The receptor source for this set is a woman aged 60-75 years with acute or convalescent COVID-19. The CDR3 runs from the conserved cysteine through the conserved F or W. Each record gives: CDR3 protein, CDR3 DNA, clone size, CDR3 length, D gene, V gene, J gene. A D gene is named only where the DNA matches it firmly. Only part of the rows carry a size: once, few, many, or a class if the clone is expanded.

cdr3_aa: CASSHWDRDYSRTPFGYTF
cdr3_nt: TGTGCCAGCAGCCATTGGGACAGGGATTACTCACGGACCCCTTTTGGCTACACCTTC
clone_size: -
cdr3_length: 19
d_call: TRBD1
v_call: TRBV9
j_call: TRBJ1-2

cdr3_aa: CSARGNTEAFF
cdr3_nt: TGCAGCGCCCGGGGAAACACTGAAGCTTTCTTT
clone_size: -
cdr3_length: 11
d_call: -
v_call: TRBV29-1
j_call: TRBJ1-1

cdr3_aa: CASSVGPRPTGELFF
cdr3_nt: TGTGCCAGCAGCGTAGGGCCTAGGCCCACCGGGGAGCTGTTTTTT
clone_size: few
cdr3_length: 15
d_call: -
v_call: TRBV9
j_call: TRBJ2-2

cdr3_aa: CASTRTTGAGNEQFF
cdr3_nt: TGTGCCAGCACCCGGACGACAGGGGCGGGCAATGAGCAGTTCTTC
clone_size: -
cdr3_length: 15
d_call: TRBD1
v_call: TRBV11-1
j_call: TRBJ2-1

cdr3_aa: CASSLTGTGGTEAFF
cdr3_nt: TGTGCCAGCAGCTTGACCGGGACAGGGGGCACTGAAGCTTTCTTT
clone_size: -
cdr3_length: 15
d_call: TRBD1
v_call: TRBV11-3
j_call: TRBJ1-1

cdr3_aa: CASSQGFMRGGDEQFF
cdr3_nt: TGTGCCAGCAGCCAGGGCTTCATGCGGGGCGGGGATGAGCAGTTCTTC
clone_size: -
cdr3_length: 16
d_call: -
v_call: TRBV14
j_call: TRBJ2-1

cdr3_aa: CASSTDTDTQYF
cdr3_nt: TGTGCCAGCAGTACAGACACAGATACGCAGTATTTT
clone_size: -
cdr3_length: 12
d_call: -
v_call: TRBV5-8
j_call: TRBJ2-3

cdr3_aa: CASSGAGAYNEQFF
cdr3_nt: TGTGCCAGTAGTGGAGCGGGGGCCTACAATGAGCAGTTCTTC
clone_size: -
cdr3_length: 14
d_call: TRBD2
v_call: TRBV19
j_call: TRBJ2-1

cdr3_aa: CASSQDRGGSEKLFF
cdr3_nt: TGTGCCAGCAGCCAAGACAGGGGCGGGTCTGAAAAACTGTTTTTT
clone_size: -
cdr3_length: 15
d_call: -
v_call: TRBV3-1/TRBV3-2
j_call: TRBJ1-4

cdr3_aa: CASSVGNLPSYEQYF
cdr3_nt: TGTGCCAGCAGCGTAGGTAACCTACCCTCCTACGAGCAGTACTTC
clone_size: -
cdr3_length: 15
d_call: -
v_call: TRBV9
j_call: TRBJ2-7

cdr3_aa: CASSHRPTEHSNQPQHF
cdr3_nt: TGTGCCAGCAGCCACCGGCCCACAGAGCATAGCAATCAGCCCCAGCATTTT
clone_size: -
cdr3_length: 17
d_call: -
v_call: TRBV14
j_call: TRBJ1-5

cdr3_aa: CASSQKAQGSNEKLFF
cdr3_nt: TGTGCCAGCAGTCAGAAAGCCCAGGGGAGTAATGAAAAACTGTTTTTT
clone_size: -
cdr3_length: 16
d_call: -
v_call: TRBV9
j_call: TRBJ1-4

cdr3_aa: CASSYLAGLNEQFF
cdr3_nt: TGTGCCAGCAGTTACCTAGCGGGACTCAATGAGCAGTTCTTC
clone_size: -
cdr3_length: 14
d_call: TRBD2
v_call: TRBV6-2/TRBV6-3
j_call: TRBJ2-1

cdr3_aa: CASRRVGSGTLHF
cdr3_nt: TGTGCCAGCAGGAGGGTGGGTTCCGGGACCCTCCACTTT
clone_size: once
cdr3_length: 13
d_call: -
v_call: TRBV12-3/TRBV12-4
j_call: TRBJ1-6

cdr3_aa: CASSFGGTHSNQPQHF
cdr3_nt: TGTGCCAGCAGTTTCGGAGGGACCCATAGCAATCAGCCCCAGCATTTT
clone_size: -
cdr3_length: 16
d_call: -
v_call: TRBV28
j_call: TRBJ1-5

cdr3_aa: CASSQARDRGNGYTF
cdr3_nt: TGCGCCAGCAGCCAAGCCCGGGACAGGGGGAATGGCTACACCTTC
clone_size: -
cdr3_length: 15
d_call: TRBD1
v_call: TRBV4-1
j_call: TRBJ1-2

cdr3_aa: CAWSIGQGAYSNQPQHF
cdr3_nt: TGTGCCTGGAGTATCGGACAGGGGGCTTATAGCAATCAGCCCCAGCATTTT
clone_size: -
cdr3_length: 17
d_call: TRBD1
v_call: TRBV30
j_call: TRBJ1-5

cdr3_aa: CAWGKGSVWTGPFYGYTF
cdr3_nt: TGTGCCTGGGGTAAAGGTAGCGTGTGGACAGGGCCGTTCTATGGCTACACCTTC
clone_size: -
cdr3_length: 18
d_call: TRBD1
v_call: TRBV30
j_call: TRBJ1-2

cdr3_aa: CASSLNRDHEQYF
cdr3_nt: TGTGCCAGCAGCTTAAACAGGGACCACGAGCAGTACTTC
clone_size: -
cdr3_length: 13
d_call: -
v_call: TRBV11-3
j_call: TRBJ2-7

cdr3_aa: CASSSRTGVQPQHF
cdr3_nt: TGTGCCAGCAGCTCTAGGACAGGGGTTCAACCCCAGCATTTT
clone_size: -
cdr3_length: 14
d_call: TRBD1
v_call: TRBV5-8
j_call: TRBJ1-5

cdr3_aa: CASSFGGAGGETQYF
cdr3_nt: TGTGCCAGCAGTTTCGGGGGGGCCGGGGGAGAGACCCAGTACTTC
clone_size: once
cdr3_length: 15
d_call: TRBD2
v_call: TRBV28
j_call: TRBJ2-5

cdr3_aa: CASSRPPYSPLHF
cdr3_nt: TGTGCCAGCAGTCGTCCCCCCTATTCACCCCTCCACTTT
clone_size: -
cdr3_length: 13
d_call: -
v_call: TRBV6-5
j_call: TRBJ1-6

cdr3_aa: CASRRTGISGNTIYF
cdr3_nt: TGTGCCAGCAGGAGAACAGGTATCTCTGGAAACACCATATATTTT
clone_size: -
cdr3_length: 15
d_call: -
v_call: TRBV14
j_call: TRBJ1-3

cdr3_aa: CASRRTGGPGQPQHF
cdr3_nt: TGTGCCAGCAGGAGGACAGGGGGCCCTGGTCAGCCCCAGCATTTT
clone_size: -
cdr3_length: 15
d_call: TRBD1
v_call: TRBV28
j_call: TRBJ1-5

cdr3_aa: CASSFQRGVYNEQFF
cdr3_nt: TGCGCCAGCAGCTTTCAGCGGGGGGTTTACAATGAGCAGTTCTTC
clone_size: -
cdr3_length: 15
d_call: TRBD2
v_call: TRBV5-1
j_call: TRBJ2-1

cdr3_aa: CASSSTGGREQYF
cdr3_nt: TGTGCCAGCAGTTCGACAGGGGGAAGGGAGCAGTACTTC
clone_size: -
cdr3_length: 13
d_call: TRBD1
v_call: TRBV6-5
j_call: TRBJ2-7

cdr3_aa: CASSVTSGGYNEQFF
cdr3_nt: TGTGCCAGCAGCGTAACTAGCGGGGGGTACAATGAGCAGTTCTTC
clone_size: -
cdr3_length: 15
d_call: TRBD2
v_call: TRBV4-2
j_call: TRBJ2-1

cdr3_aa: CAISESKGLTGGYTEAFF
cdr3_nt: TGTGCCATCAGTGAGTCGAAAGGCCTGACAGGAGGTTACACTGAAGCTTTCTTT
clone_size: -
cdr3_length: 18
d_call: -
v_call: TRBV10-3
j_call: TRBJ1-1

cdr3_aa: CASSEFPGGTNTEAFF
cdr3_nt: TGTGCCAGCAGTGAATTTCCAGGGGGCACGAACACTGAAGCTTTCTTT
clone_size: -
cdr3_length: 16
d_call: TRBD1
v_call: TRBV25-1
j_call: TRBJ1-1

cdr3_aa: CASSYSAGGLYNEQFF
cdr3_nt: TGTGCCAGCAGTTACTCGGCCGGGGGACTCTACAATGAGCAGTTCTTC
clone_size: -
cdr3_length: 16
d_call: -
v_call: TRBV6-5
j_call: TRBJ2-1

cdr3_aa: CASGLVDRVNEQYF
cdr3_nt: TGTGCTAGTGGTTTGGTCGACAGGGTCAACGAGCAGTACTTC
clone_size: -
cdr3_length: 14
d_call: TRBD1
v_call: TRBV12-5
j_call: TRBJ2-7

cdr3_aa: CAWRSPGQGSVQYF
cdr3_nt: TGTGCCTGGAGGTCCCCGGGACAGGGATCGGTGCAGTACTTC
clone_size: -
cdr3_length: 14
d_call: TRBD1
v_call: TRBV30
j_call: TRBJ2-7

cdr3_aa: CARAEKPAGNSNQPQHF
cdr3_nt: TGTGCCAGAGCCGAAAAGCCCGCAGGGAATAGCAATCAGCCCCAGCATTTT
clone_size: -
cdr3_length: 17
d_call: -
v_call: TRBV4-2
j_call: TRBJ1-5

cdr3_aa: CASSASTGAAYF
cdr3_nt: TGTGCCAGCAGCGCCTCGACAGGGGCGGCGTACTTC
clone_size: -
cdr3_length: 12
d_call: TRBD1
v_call: TRBV7-9
j_call: TRBJ2-5

cdr3_aa: CASLRVRDYTF
cdr3_nt: TGTGCCAGCCTCCGCGTGAGGGACTACACCTTC
clone_size: -
cdr3_length: 11
d_call: -
v_call: TRBV28
j_call: TRBJ1-2

cdr3_aa: CASSGPGGTEAFF
cdr3_nt: TGTGCCAGCAGCGGTCCCGGGGGCACTGAAGCTTTCTTT
clone_size: -
cdr3_length: 13
d_call: -
v_call: TRBV7-9
j_call: TRBJ1-1

cdr3_aa: CASSPGTGGVYGYTF
cdr3_nt: TGTGCCAGCAGCCCAGGGACAGGGGGCGTCTATGGCTACACCTTC
clone_size: -
cdr3_length: 15
d_call: TRBD1
v_call: TRBV9
j_call: TRBJ1-2

cdr3_aa: CASSFLAVDTDTQYF
cdr3_nt: TGTGCCAGCAGTTTTCTAGCGGTCGACACAGATACGCAGTATTTT
clone_size: -
cdr3_length: 15
d_call: TRBD2
v_call: TRBV27
j_call: TRBJ2-3

cdr3_aa: CASRFASGVIQETQYF
cdr3_nt: TGTGCCAGCAGATTTGCTAGCGGGGTAATACAAGAGACCCAGTACTTC
clone_size: -
cdr3_length: 16
d_call: TRBD2
v_call: TRBV5-8
j_call: TRBJ2-5

cdr3_aa: CASSLGGGANEKLFF
cdr3_nt: TGTGCCAGCAGTTTAGGCGGGGGAGCTAATGAAAAACTGTTTTTT
clone_size: -
cdr3_length: 15
d_call: -
v_call: TRBV28
j_call: TRBJ1-4